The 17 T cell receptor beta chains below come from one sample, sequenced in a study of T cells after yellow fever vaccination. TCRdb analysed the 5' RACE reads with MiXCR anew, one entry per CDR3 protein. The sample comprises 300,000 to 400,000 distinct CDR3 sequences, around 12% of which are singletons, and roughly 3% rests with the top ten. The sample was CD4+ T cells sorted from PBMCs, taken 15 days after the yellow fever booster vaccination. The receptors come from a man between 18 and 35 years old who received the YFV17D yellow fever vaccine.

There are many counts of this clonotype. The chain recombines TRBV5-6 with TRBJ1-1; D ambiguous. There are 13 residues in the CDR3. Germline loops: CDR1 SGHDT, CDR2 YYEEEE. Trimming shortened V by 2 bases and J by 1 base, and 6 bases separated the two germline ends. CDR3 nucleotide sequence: TGTGCCAGCAGCTTAAGGCGGAACACTGAAGCTTTCTTT. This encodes CASSLRRNTEAFF.

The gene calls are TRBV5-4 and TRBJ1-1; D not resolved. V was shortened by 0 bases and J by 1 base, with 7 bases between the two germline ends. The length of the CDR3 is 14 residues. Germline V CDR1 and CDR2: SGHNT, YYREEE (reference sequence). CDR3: CASSLGQTNTEAFF. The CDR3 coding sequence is TGTGCCAGCAGCTTGGGACAAACGAACACTGAAGCTTTCTTT. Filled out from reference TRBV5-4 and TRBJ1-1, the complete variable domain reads ETGVTQSPTHLIKTRGQQVTLRCSSQSGHNTVSWYQQALGQGPQFIFQYYREEENGRGNFPPRFSGLQFPNYSSELNVNALELDDSALYLCASSLGQTNTEAFFGQGTRLTVV.

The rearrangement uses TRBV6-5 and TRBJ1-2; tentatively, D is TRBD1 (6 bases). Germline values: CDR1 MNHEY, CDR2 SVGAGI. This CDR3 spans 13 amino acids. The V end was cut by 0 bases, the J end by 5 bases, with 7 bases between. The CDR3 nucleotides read TGTGCCAGCAGTTACTCGAGGGGGTATGGCTACACCTTC. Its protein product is CASSYSRGYGYTF.

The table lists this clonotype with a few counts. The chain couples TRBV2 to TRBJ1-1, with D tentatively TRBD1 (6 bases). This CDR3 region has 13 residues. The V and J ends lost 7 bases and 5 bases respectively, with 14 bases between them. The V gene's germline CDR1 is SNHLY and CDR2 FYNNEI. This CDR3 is CASTRGRRTEAFF. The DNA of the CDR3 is TGTGCCAGCACCCGGGGGCGCCGGACTGAAGCTTTCTTT.

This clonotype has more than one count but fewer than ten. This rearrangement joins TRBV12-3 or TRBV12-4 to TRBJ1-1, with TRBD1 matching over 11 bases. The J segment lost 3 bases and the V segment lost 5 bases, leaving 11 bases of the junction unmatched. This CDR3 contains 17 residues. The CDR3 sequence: CASSVIGQGAWYTEAFF. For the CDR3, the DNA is TGTGCCAGCAGTGTCATAGGACAGGGGGCCTGGTACACTGAAGCTTTCTTT.

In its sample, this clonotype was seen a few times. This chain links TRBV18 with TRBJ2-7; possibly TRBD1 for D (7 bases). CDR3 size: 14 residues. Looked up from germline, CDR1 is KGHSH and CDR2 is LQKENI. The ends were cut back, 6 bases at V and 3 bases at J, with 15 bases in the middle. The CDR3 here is CASSAGQILYEQYF. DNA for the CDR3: TGTGCCAGCTCGGCGGGACAGATCCTCTACGAGCAGTACTTC.

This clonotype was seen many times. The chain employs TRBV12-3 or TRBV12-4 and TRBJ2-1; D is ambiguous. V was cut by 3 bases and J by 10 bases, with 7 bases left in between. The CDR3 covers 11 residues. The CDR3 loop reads CASSFTGEQFF. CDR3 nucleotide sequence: TGTGCCAGCAGTTTTACTGGGGAGCAGTTCTTC.

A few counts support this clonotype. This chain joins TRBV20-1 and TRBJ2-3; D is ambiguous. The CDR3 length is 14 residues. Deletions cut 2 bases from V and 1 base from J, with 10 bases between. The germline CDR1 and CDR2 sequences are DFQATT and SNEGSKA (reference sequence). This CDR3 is CSARRQSGTDTQYF. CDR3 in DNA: TGCAGTGCTAGACGGCAGTCTGGCACAGATACGCAGTATTTT.

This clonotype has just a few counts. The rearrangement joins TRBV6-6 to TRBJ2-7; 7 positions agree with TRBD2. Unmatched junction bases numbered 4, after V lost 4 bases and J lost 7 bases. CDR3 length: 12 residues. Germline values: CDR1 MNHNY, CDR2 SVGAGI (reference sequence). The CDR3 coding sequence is TGTGCCAGCAGTTCCCTGGGAGGGGAGCAGTACGTC. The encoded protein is CASSSLGGEQYV.

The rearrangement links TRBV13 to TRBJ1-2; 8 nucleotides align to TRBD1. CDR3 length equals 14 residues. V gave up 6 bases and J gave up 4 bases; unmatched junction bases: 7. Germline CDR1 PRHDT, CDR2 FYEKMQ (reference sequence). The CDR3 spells CASSSRTGTYGYTF. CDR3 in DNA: TGTGCCAGCAGTTCGAGGACAGGGACCTATGGCTACACCTTC.

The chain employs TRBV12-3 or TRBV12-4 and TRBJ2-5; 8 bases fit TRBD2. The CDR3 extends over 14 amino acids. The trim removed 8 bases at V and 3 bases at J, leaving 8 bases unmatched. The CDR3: CASAPRGGEETQYF. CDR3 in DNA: TGTGCCAGCGCCCCCCGGGGGGGGGAAGAGACCCAGTACTTC.

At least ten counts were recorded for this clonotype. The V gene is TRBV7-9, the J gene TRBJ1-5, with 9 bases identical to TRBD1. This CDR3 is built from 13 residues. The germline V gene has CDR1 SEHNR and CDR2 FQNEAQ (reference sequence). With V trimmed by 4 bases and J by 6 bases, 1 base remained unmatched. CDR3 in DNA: TGTGCCAGCAGCTCACAGGGGGCTCAGCCCCAGCATTTT. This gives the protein CASSSQGAQPQHF.

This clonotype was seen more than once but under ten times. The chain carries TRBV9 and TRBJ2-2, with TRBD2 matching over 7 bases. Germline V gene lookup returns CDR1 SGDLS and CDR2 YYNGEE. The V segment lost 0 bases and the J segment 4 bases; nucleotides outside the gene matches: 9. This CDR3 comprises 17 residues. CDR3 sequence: CASSVAVSGARTGELFF. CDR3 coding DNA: TGTGCCAGCAGCGTAGCAGTGAGCGGGGCGCGCACCGGGGAGCTGTTTTTT.

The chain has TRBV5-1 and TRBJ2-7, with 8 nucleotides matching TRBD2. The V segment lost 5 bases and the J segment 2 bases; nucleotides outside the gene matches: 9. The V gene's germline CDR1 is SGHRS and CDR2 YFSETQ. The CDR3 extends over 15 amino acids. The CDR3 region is CASSTSGTSTYEQYF. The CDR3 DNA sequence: TGCGCCAGCAGTACATCCGGGACTAGTACCTACGAGCAGTACTTC.

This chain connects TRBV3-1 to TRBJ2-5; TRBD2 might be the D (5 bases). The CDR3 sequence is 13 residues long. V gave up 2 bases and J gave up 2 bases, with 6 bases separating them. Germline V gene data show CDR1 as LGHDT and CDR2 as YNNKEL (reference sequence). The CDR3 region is CASSQRLQETQYF. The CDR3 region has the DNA TGTGCCAGCAGCCAAAGACTACAAGAGACCCAGTACTTC.

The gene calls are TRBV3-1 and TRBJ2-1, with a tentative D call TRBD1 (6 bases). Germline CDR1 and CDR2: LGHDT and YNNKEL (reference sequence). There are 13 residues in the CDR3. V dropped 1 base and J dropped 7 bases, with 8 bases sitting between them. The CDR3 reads CASSQGRGNEQFF. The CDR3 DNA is TGTGCCAGCAGCCAAGGAAGGGGGAATGAGCAGTTCTTC.

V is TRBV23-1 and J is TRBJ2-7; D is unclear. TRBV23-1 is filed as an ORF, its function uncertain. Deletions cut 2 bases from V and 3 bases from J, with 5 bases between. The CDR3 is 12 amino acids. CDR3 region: CASSQVDYEQYV. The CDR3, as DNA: TGCGCCAGCAGTCAAGTAGACTACGAGCAGTACGTC.